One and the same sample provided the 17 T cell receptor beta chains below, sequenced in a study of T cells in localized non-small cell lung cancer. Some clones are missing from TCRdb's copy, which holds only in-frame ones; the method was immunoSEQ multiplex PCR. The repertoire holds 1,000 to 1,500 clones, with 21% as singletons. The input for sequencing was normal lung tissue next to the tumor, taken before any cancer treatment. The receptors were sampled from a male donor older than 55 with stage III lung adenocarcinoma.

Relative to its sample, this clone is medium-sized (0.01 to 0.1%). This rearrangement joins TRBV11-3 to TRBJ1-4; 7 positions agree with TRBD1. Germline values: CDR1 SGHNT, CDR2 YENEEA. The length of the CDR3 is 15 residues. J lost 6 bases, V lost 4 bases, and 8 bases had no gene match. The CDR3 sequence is CASSSNRGLDEKLFF. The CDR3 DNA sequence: TGTGCCAGCAGCTCCAACAGGGGATTGGATGAAAAACTGTTTTTT.

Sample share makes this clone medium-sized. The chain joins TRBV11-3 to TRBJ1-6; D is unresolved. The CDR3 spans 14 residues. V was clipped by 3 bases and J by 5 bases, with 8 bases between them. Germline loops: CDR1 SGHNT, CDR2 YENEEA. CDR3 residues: CASSFSGDNSPLHF. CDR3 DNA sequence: TGTGCCAGCAGCTTTTCGGGAGATAATTCACCCCTCCACTTT.

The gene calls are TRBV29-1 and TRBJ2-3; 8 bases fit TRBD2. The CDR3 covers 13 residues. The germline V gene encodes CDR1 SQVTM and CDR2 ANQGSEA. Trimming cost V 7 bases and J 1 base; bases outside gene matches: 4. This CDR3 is CSGSGGGTDTQYF. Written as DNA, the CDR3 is TGCAGCGGGAGCGGGGGTGGCACAGATACGCAGTATTTT.

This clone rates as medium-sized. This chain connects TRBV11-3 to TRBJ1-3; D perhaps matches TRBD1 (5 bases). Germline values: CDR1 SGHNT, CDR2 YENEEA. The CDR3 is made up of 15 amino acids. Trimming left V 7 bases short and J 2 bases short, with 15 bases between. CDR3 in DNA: TGTGCCAGCACCCCAGGGATATGGACTGGAAACACCATATATTTT. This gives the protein CASTPGIWTGNTIYF.

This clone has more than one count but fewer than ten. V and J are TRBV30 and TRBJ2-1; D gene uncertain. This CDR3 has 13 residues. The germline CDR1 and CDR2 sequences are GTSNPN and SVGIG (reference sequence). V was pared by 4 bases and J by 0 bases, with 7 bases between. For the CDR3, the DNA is TGTGCCTGGACAGTGAGCTCCTACAATGAGCAGTTCTTC. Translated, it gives CAWTVSSYNEQFF.

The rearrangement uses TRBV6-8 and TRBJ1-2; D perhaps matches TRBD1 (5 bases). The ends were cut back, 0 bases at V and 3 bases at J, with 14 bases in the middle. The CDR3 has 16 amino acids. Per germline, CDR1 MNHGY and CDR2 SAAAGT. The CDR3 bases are TGTGCCAGCAGTTACTCGAACCGGGGGTCTTACTATGGCTACACCTTC. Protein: CASSYSNRGSYYGYTF.

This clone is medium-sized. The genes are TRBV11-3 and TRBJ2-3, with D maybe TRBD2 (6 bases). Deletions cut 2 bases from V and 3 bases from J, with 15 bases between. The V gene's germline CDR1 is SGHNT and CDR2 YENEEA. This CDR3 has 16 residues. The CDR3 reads CASSLSLGTSTDTQYF. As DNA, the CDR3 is TGTGCCAGCAGCTTATCCCTCGGGACTTCTACAGATACGCAGTATTTT.

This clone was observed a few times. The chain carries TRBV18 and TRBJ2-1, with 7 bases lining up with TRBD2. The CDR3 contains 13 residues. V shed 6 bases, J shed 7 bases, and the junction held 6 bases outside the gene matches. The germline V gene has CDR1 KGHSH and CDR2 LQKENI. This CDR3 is CASSRGGWNEQFF. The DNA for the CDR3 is TGTGCCAGCTCCCGGGGAGGGTGGAATGAGCAGTTCTTC.

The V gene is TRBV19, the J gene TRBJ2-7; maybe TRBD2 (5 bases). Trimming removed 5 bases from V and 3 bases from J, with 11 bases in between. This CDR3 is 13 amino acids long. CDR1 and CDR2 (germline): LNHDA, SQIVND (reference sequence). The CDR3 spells CASSSRTFYEQYF. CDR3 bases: TGTGCCAGTAGTTCCCGGACTTTCTACGAGCAGTACTTC.

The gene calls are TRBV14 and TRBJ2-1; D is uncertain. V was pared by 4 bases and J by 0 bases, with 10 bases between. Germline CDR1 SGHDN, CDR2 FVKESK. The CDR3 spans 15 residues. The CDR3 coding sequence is TGTGCCAGCAGCCCTAGACGTGGCTCCTACAATGAGCAGTTCTTC. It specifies CASSPRRGSYNEQFF.

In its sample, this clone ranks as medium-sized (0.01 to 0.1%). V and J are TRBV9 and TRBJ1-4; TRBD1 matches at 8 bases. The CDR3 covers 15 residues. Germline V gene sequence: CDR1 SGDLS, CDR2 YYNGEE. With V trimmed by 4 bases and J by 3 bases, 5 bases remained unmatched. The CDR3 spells CASSPRQGPNEKLFF. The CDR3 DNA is TGTGCCAGCAGCCCCCGACAGGGGCCTAATGAAAAACTGTTTTTT. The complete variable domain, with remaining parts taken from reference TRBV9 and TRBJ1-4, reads DSGVTQTPKHLITATGQRVTLRCSPRSGDLSVYWYQQSLDQGLQFLIQYYNGEERAKGNILERFSAQQFPDLHSELNLSSLELGDSALYFCASSPRQGPNEKLFFGSGTQLSVL.

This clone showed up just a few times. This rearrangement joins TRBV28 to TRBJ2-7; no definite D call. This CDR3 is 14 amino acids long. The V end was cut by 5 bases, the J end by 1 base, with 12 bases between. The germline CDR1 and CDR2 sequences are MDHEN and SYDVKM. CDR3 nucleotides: TGTGCCAGCAGTAGTGGTAGGGCATCCTACGAGCAGTACTTC. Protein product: CASSSGRASYEQYF.

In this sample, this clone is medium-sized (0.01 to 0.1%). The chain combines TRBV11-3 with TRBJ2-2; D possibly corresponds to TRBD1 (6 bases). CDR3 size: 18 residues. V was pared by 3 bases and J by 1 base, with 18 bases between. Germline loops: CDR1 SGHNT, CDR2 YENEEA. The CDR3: CASSLEPTLTGNTGELFF. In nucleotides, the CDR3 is TGTGCCAGCAGCTTGGAACCTACACTGACAGGGAACACCGGGGAGCTGTTTTTT.

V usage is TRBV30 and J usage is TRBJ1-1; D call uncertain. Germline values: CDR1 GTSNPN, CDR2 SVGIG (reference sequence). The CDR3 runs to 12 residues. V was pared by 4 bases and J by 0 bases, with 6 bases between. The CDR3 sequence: CAWKRMNTEAFF. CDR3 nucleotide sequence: TGTGCCTGGAAACGGATGAACACTGAAGCTTTCTTT.

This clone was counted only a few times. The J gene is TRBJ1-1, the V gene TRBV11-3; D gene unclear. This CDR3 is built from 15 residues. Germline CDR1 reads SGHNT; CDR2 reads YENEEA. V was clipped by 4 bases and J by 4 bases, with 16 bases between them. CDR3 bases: TGTGCCAGCAGCTCCCACACGGTCGTCGGCACTGAAGCTTTCTTT. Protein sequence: CASSSHTVVGTEAFF.

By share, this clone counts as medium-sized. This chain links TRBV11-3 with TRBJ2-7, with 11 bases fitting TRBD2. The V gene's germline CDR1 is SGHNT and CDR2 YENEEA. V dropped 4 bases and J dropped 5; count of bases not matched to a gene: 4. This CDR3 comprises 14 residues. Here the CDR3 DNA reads TGTGCCAGCAGCTCCTCGGGACTAGCGGACGAGCAGTACTTC. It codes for CASSSSGLADEQYF.

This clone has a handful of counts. CDR3 region: CSSYRAVRTEAFF. In DNA, the CDR3 is TGCAGCTCCTACAGGGCTGTAAGGACTGAAGCTTTCTTT. The gene calls are TRBV29-1 and TRBJ1-1, with D tentatively TRBD1 (6 bases). CDR1 is SQVTM, CDR2 ANQGSEA, per germline. V was cut by 8 bases and J by 5 bases, with 18 bases left in between. This CDR3 region has 13 residues.